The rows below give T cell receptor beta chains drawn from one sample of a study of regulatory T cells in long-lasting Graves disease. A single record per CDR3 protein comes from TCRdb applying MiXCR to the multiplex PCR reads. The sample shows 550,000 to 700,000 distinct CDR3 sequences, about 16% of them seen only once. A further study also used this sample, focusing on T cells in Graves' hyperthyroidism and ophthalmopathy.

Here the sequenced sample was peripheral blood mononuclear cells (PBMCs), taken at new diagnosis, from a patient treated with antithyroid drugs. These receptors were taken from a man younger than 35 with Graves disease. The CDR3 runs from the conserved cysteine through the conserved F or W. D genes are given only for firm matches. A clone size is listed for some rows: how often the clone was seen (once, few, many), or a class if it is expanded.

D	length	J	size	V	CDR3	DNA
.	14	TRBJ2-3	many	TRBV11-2	CASSLDPHTDTQYF	TGTGCCAGCAGCTTAGATCCCCACACAGATACGCAGTATTTT
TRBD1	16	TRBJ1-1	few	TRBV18	CASSPISKTGGTEAFF	TGTGCCAGCTCACCAATTAGTAAGACAGGGGGCACTGAAGCTTTCTTT
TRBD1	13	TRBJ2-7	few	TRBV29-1	CSVSGTGAHEQYF	TGCAGCGTTTCCGGGACAGGGGCCCACGAGCAGTACTTC
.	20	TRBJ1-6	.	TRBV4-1	CASSQIPIEGLGNVGSPLHF	TGCGCCAGCAGCCAAATACCTATAGAGGGACTCGGGAATGTGGGCTCACCCCTCCACTTT
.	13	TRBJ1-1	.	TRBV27	CASSFYGTHEAFF	TGTGCCAGCAGTTTCTACGGAACACATGAAGCTTTCTTT
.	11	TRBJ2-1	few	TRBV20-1	CSASGGYEQFF	TGCAGTGCTAGTGGCGGGTACGAGCAGTTCTTC
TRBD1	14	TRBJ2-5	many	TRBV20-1	CSVYRDREWETQYF	TGCAGTGTTTACCGGGACAGGGAATGGGAGACCCAGTACTTC
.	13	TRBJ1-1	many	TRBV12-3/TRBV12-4	CASNLFGATEAFF	TGTGCCAGCAACCTGTTTGGAGCCACTGAAGCTTTCTTT
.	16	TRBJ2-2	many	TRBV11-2	CASSLDNLAGAGELFF	TGTGCCAGCAGCTTAGATAACCTAGCAGGCGCCGGGGAGCTGTTTTTT
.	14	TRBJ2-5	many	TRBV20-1	CSATELGIEETQYF	TGCAGTGCTACAGAGTTAGGCATTGAAGAGACCCAGTACTTC
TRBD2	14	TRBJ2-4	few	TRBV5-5	CASSLSGVEDIQYF	TGTGCCAGCAGCCTGAGCGGGGTGGAGGACATTCAGTACTTC
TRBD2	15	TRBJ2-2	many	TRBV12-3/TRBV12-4	CASSRLAENTGELFF	TGTGCCAGCAGCCGACTAGCGGAGAACACCGGGGAGCTGTTTTTT